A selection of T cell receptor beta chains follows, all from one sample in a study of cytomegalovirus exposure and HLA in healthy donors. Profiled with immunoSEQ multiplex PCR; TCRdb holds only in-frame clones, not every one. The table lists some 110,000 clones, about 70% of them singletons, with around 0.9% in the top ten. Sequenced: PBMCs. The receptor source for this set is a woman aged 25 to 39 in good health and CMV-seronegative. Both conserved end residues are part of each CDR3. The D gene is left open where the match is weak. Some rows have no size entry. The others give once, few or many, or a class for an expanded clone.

CDR3 DNA: TGTGCCAGCTCACCAAATCCCCCCGCAGGCCTCCGAATGAACACTGAAGCTTTCTTT; CDR3 protein: CASSPNPPAGLRMNTEAFF; D gene: .; CDR3 length: 19; J gene: TRBJ1-1; V gene: TRBV18; clone size: .
CDR3 DNA: TGTGCCATCAGTGAGTCCCACGAGATTAACACTGAAGCTTTCTTT; CDR3 protein: CAISESHEINTEAFF; D gene: .; CDR3 length: 15; J gene: TRBJ1-1; V gene: TRBV10-3; clone size: .
CDR3 DNA: TGTGCCAGCTCCATCGGAGGGGTCCATGAGCAGTACTTC; CDR3 protein: CASSIGGVHEQYF; D gene: .; CDR3 length: 13; J gene: TRBJ2-7; V gene: TRBV2; clone size: .
CDR3 DNA: TGCGCCAGCAGCTTGGTCGCGGGGGCCGGGCAGCCCCAGCATTTT; CDR3 protein: CASSLVAGAGQPQHF; D gene: .; CDR3 length: 15; J gene: TRBJ1-5; V gene: TRBV5-1; clone size: .
CDR3 DNA: TGTGCCAGTTCGTCAGGATCTATCTACTATGGCTACACCTTC; CDR3 protein: CASSSGSIYYGYTF; D gene: .; CDR3 length: 14; J gene: TRBJ1-2; V gene: TRBV9; clone size: .
CDR3 DNA: TGTGCCAGCAGTTTGGACAACACTAACTATGGCTACACCTTC; CDR3 protein: CASSLDNTNYGYTF; D gene: .; CDR3 length: 14; J gene: TRBJ1-2; V gene: TRBV7-9; clone size: .
CDR3 DNA: TGTGCCAGCAGCGTAACCGCGTCAGGGCTTCTGGGGGATACGCAGTATTTT; CDR3 protein: CASSVTASGLLGDTQYF; D gene: .; CDR3 length: 17; J gene: TRBJ2-3; V gene: TRBV5-6; clone size: .
CDR3 DNA: TGTGCCAGCAGGGCGACAGTTCCCGAAAAACTGTTTTTT; CDR3 protein: CASRATVPEKLFF; D gene: .; CDR3 length: 13; J gene: TRBJ1-4; V gene: TRBV28; clone size: few
CDR3 DNA: TGTGCCAGCAGTTTAGGGGCCGAGCAGTACTTC; CDR3 protein: CASSLGAEQYF; D gene: .; CDR3 length: 11; J gene: TRBJ2-7; V gene: TRBV27; clone size: .
CDR3 DNA: TGCGCCAGCAGCGCGGGGACCCCCGGAGATACGCAGTATTTT; CDR3 protein: CASSAGTPGDTQYF; D gene: .; CDR3 length: 14; J gene: TRBJ2-3; V gene: TRBV5-1; clone size: .
CDR3 DNA: TGTGCCAGCAGTTACGGACGGGGAAGCTCTGGAAACACCATATATTTT; CDR3 protein: CASSYGRGSSGNTIYF; D gene: .; CDR3 length: 16; J gene: TRBJ1-3; V gene: TRBV6-6; clone size: .
CDR3 DNA: TGTGCCAGCAGCCTACTGTATGGGGGCGACAGGAGGAACACCGGGGAGCTGTTTTTT; CDR3 protein: CASSLLYGGDRRNTGELFF; D gene: .; CDR3 length: 19; J gene: TRBJ2-2; V gene: TRBV11-3; clone size: few
CDR3 DNA: TGTGCCAGCAGCCGGGCTTCAGGGGACCATGGCTACACCTTC; CDR3 protein: CASSRASGDHGYTF; D gene: .; CDR3 length: 14; J gene: TRBJ1-2; V gene: TRBV7-9; clone size: few
CDR3 DNA: TGTGCCATCAGTGAGTCGACAGCCACAGATACGCAGTATTTT; CDR3 protein: CAISESTATDTQYF; D gene: .; CDR3 length: 14; J gene: TRBJ2-3; V gene: TRBV10-3; clone size: .
CDR3 DNA: TGCAGCGTCGCTGACAGCTTAACCTACGAGCAGTACTTC; CDR3 protein: CSVADSLTYEQYF; D gene: .; CDR3 length: 13; J gene: TRBJ2-7; V gene: TRBV29-1; clone size: .
CDR3 DNA: TGCGCCAGCAGCCAAGTCCCCAGGGGCAACTATGGCTACACCTTC; CDR3 protein: CASSQVPRGNYGYTF; D gene: .; CDR3 length: 15; J gene: TRBJ1-2; V gene: TRBV4-3; clone size: once
CDR3 DNA: TGTGCCAGCAGCCCACAAGAGACCCAGTACTTC; CDR3 protein: CASSPQETQYF; D gene: .; CDR3 length: 11; J gene: TRBJ2-5; V gene: TRBV7-2; clone size: .
CDR3 DNA: TGTGCCAGCAGCTTAGCTTTTCCGGGGGGCAGTGGCTACACCTTC; CDR3 protein: CASSLAFPGGSGYTF; D gene: .; CDR3 length: 15; J gene: TRBJ1-2; V gene: TRBV7-2; clone size: once
CDR3 DNA: TGCGCCAGCCGCGGCCAAGAGACCCAGTACTTC; CDR3 protein: CASRGQETQYF; D gene: .; CDR3 length: 11; J gene: TRBJ2-5; V gene: TRBV5-1; clone size: .
CDR3 DNA: TGTGCCAGCAGTTTAGGGACTAGCGGGGCGGGGGAGACCCAGTACTTC; CDR3 protein: CASSLGTSGAGETQYF; D gene: TRBD2; CDR3 length: 16; J gene: TRBJ2-5; V gene: TRBV6-5; clone size: .
CDR3 DNA: TGCGCCAGCAGCTGGGGACTTAAAACAGGGGAGTCCGGAAACACCATATATTTT; CDR3 protein: CASSWGLKTGESGNTIYF; D gene: TRBD1; CDR3 length: 18; J gene: TRBJ1-3; V gene: TRBV5-1; clone size: .
CDR3 DNA: TGTGCCAGCAGCCAAAGCTACTTT; CDR3 protein: CASSQSYF; D gene: .; CDR3 length: 8; J gene: TRBJ1-1; V gene: TRBV14; clone size: .
CDR3 DNA: TGCAGCGTTCGTGACAGCTCCTACAATGAGCAGTTCTTC; CDR3 protein: CSVRDSSYNEQFF; D gene: .; CDR3 length: 13; J gene: TRBJ2-1; V gene: TRBV29-1; clone size: few
CDR3 DNA: TGCGCCAGCAGCCCCGGACAGGCCCCCCCCGCCTATGGCTACACCTTC; CDR3 protein: CASSPGQAPPAYGYTF; D gene: TRBD1; CDR3 length: 16; J gene: TRBJ1-2; V gene: TRBV5-1; clone size: few
CDR3 DNA: TGTGCCAGCAGCTTTTCAGGGTGGGACACTGAAGCTTTCTTT; CDR3 protein: CASSFSGWDTEAFF; D gene: .; CDR3 length: 14; J gene: TRBJ1-1; V gene: TRBV27; clone size: .
CDR3 DNA: TGCGCCAGCAGATTAGCGGGGGCTCCAGATACGCAGTATTTT; CDR3 protein: CASRLAGAPDTQYF; D gene: TRBD2; CDR3 length: 14; J gene: TRBJ2-3; V gene: TRBV5-1; clone size: .
CDR3 DNA: TGCGCCAGCAGCTTGTATCTCAATGAGCAGTTCTTC; CDR3 protein: CASSLYLNEQFF; D gene: .; CDR3 length: 12; J gene: TRBJ2-1; V gene: TRBV5-1; clone size: .
CDR3 DNA: TGTGCCAGCAGCGTAGGATCGGGGGGCTGGGATAACTATGGCTACACCTTC; CDR3 protein: CASSVGSGGWDNYGYTF; D gene: .; CDR3 length: 17; J gene: TRBJ1-2; V gene: TRBV9; clone size: .
CDR3 DNA: TGTGCCAGTAGTATGGGACAGACGAACACCGGGGAGCTGTTTTTT; CDR3 protein: CASSMGQTNTGELFF; D gene: TRBD1; CDR3 length: 15; J gene: TRBJ2-2; V gene: TRBV19; clone size: .
CDR3 DNA: TGTGCCAGCAGCGTACAATCCAGCGGGACTGTCTACGAGCAGTACTTC; CDR3 protein: CASSVQSSGTVYEQYF; D gene: TRBD2; CDR3 length: 16; J gene: TRBJ2-7; V gene: TRBV9; clone size: once
CDR3 DNA: TGCGCCAGCAGTTATGACAGGGGCTCTGGAAACACCATATATTTT; CDR3 protein: CASSYDRGSGNTIYF; D gene: TRBD1; CDR3 length: 15; J gene: TRBJ1-3; V gene: TRBV5-1; clone size: once
CDR3 DNA: TGTGCCTGGAGTCCCCCCCGGGAACCGCAGTATTTT; CDR3 protein: CAWSPPREPQYF; D gene: .; CDR3 length: 12; J gene: TRBJ2-3; V gene: TRBV30; clone size: .
CDR3 DNA: TGTGCCTGGACCAGCTCCGGGACAGGCGGGGGCACTGAAGCTTTCTTT; CDR3 protein: CAWTSSGTGGGTEAFF; D gene: TRBD1; CDR3 length: 16; J gene: TRBJ1-1; V gene: TRBV30; clone size: .
CDR3 DNA: TGTGCCAGCGTCGGACAGTCCTACGAGCAGTACTTC; CDR3 protein: CASVGQSYEQYF; D gene: .; CDR3 length: 12; J gene: TRBJ2-7; V gene: TRBV2; clone size: .
CDR3 DNA: TGTGCCAGCGTTCTAGCGGGGGGGCTGGATACGCAGTATTTT; CDR3 protein: CASVLAGGLDTQYF; D gene: TRBD2; CDR3 length: 14; J gene: TRBJ2-3; V gene: TRBV28; clone size: .
CDR3 DNA: TGTGCCAGCAGTTATTATGTGGGCCCTTCCTACGAGCAGTACTTC; CDR3 protein: CASSYYVGPSYEQYF; D gene: .; CDR3 length: 15; J gene: TRBJ2-7; V gene: TRBV6-5; clone size: .
CDR3 DNA: TGTGCCTGGAGTGGCAGGGGGAACTATGGCTACACCTTC; CDR3 protein: CAWSGRGNYGYTF; D gene: TRBD1; CDR3 length: 13; J gene: TRBJ1-2; V gene: TRBV30; clone size: .
CDR3 DNA: TGCGCCAGCAGCTTGGGGCCGGGTATGATTGAAGCTTTCTTT; CDR3 protein: CASSLGPGMIEAFF; D gene: .; CDR3 length: 14; J gene: TRBJ1-1; V gene: TRBV5-1; clone size: .
CDR3 DNA: TGTGCCTGGAGTGTTAGCAGCTCCTACGAGCAGTACTTC; CDR3 protein: CAWSVSSSYEQYF; D gene: .; CDR3 length: 13; J gene: TRBJ2-7; V gene: TRBV30; clone size: .
CDR3 DNA: TGTGCCAGCAGTGAAGGAGGAGTCGGGTCTTATGGCTACACCTTC; CDR3 protein: CASSEGGVGSYGYTF; D gene: .; CDR3 length: 15; J gene: TRBJ1-2; V gene: TRBV6-1; clone size: few
CDR3 DNA: TGTGCCAGCAGCTTGAGGGGGAACACTGAAGCTTTCTTT; CDR3 protein: CASSLRGNTEAFF; D gene: .; CDR3 length: 13; J gene: TRBJ1-1; V gene: TRBV5-6; clone size: .
CDR3 DNA: TGCGCCAGCAGCCTAGCGGGCACCGTGGGGGAGCTGTTTTTT; CDR3 protein: CASSLAGTVGELFF; D gene: TRBD2; CDR3 length: 14; J gene: TRBJ2-2; V gene: TRBV5-1; clone size: .
CDR3 DNA: TGTGCCAGCAGTCCGACTAGTAACACCGGGGAGCTGTTTTTT; CDR3 protein: CASSPTSNTGELFF; D gene: .; CDR3 length: 14; J gene: TRBJ2-2; V gene: TRBV27; clone size: few
CDR3 DNA: TGTGCCAGCAGCTTACGCCCAGGGTCGGCCGAGCAGTACTTC; CDR3 protein: CASSLRPGSAEQYF; D gene: .; CDR3 length: 14; J gene: TRBJ2-7; V gene: TRBV7-6; clone size: .
CDR3 DNA: TGTGCCAGCAGTGATCAGGGATCAAACACAGATACGCAGTATTTT; CDR3 protein: CASSDQGSNTDTQYF; D gene: .; CDR3 length: 15; J gene: TRBJ2-3; V gene: TRBV6-4; clone size: .
CDR3 DNA: TGTGCCACATCACTAGGTGGCTACACCTTC; CDR3 protein: CATSLGGYTF; D gene: .; CDR3 length: 10; J gene: TRBJ1-2; V gene: TRBV19; clone size: few
CDR3 DNA: TGTGCCAGCAGTGTCTCAGGCCTCTCTGGAAACACCATATATTTT; CDR3 protein: CASSVSGLSGNTIYF; D gene: .; CDR3 length: 15; J gene: TRBJ1-3; V gene: TRBV2; clone size: .
CDR3 DNA: TGTGCCATCAGAGGACAGGCCAGCACAGATACGCAGTATTTT; CDR3 protein: CAIRGQASTDTQYF; D gene: TRBD1; CDR3 length: 14; J gene: TRBJ2-3; V gene: TRBV10-3; clone size: few
CDR3 DNA: TGTGCCAGCAGCGTAGTTTTAGGGGGACGGGGCTATGGCTACACCTTC; CDR3 protein: CASSVVLGGRGYGYTF; D gene: .; CDR3 length: 16; J gene: TRBJ1-2; V gene: TRBV9; clone size: few
CDR3 DNA: TGTGCCAGCAGCCCTGAGATCTATGGCTACACCTTC; CDR3 protein: CASSPEIYGYTF; D gene: .; CDR3 length: 12; J gene: TRBJ1-2; V gene: TRBV7-9; clone size: few
CDR3 DNA: TGCGCCAGCAGCCAAGACTCAGGGATCATGAACACTGAAGCTTTCTTT; CDR3 protein: CASSQDSGIMNTEAFF; D gene: .; CDR3 length: 16; J gene: TRBJ1-1; V gene: TRBV4-3; clone size: few